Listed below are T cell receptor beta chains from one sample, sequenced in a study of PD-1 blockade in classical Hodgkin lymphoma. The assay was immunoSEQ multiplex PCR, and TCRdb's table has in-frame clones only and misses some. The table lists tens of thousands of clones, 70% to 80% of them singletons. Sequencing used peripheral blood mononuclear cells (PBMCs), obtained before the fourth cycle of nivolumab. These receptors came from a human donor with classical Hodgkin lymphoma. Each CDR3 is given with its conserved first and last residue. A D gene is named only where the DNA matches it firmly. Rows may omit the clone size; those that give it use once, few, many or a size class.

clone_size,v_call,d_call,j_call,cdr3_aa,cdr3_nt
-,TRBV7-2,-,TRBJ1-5,CASSLVQGSNQPQHF,TGTGCCAGCAGCTTAGTCCAGGGGAGCAATCAGCCCCAGCATTTT
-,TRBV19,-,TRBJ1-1,CASSIPFQGNTEAFF,TGTGCCAGTAGTATCCCATTTCAGGGAAACACTGAAGCTTTCTTT
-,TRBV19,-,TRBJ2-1,CASSIYGRGPVYEQFF,TGTGCCAGTAGTATTTATGGGCGGGGGCCCGTTTATGAGCAGTTCTTC
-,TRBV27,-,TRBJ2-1,CASSLFAGNEQFF,TGTGCCAGCAGTTTATTCGCGGGAAACGAGCAGTTCTTC
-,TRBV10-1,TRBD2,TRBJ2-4,CASSGTSGKSYF,TGCGCCAGCAGTGGGACTAGCGGGAAGTCGTACTTC
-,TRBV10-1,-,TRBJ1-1,CASSESIRGTEAFF,TGCGCCAGCAGTGAGTCTATTAGGGGAACTGAAGCTTTCTTT
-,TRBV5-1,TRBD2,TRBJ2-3,CASSLAGGDTQYF,TGCGCCAGCAGCTTGGCCGGGGGGGATACGCAGTATTTT
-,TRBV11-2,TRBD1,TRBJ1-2,CASSLVQGDYGYTF,TGTGCCAGCAGCTTAGTACAGGGGGACTATGGCTACACCTTC
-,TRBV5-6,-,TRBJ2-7,CASSPGRHEQYF,TGTGCCAGCAGCCCTGGTCGCCACGAGCAGTACTTC
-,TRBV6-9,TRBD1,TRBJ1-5,CASSYRDRGSSACQPQHF,TGTGCCAGCAGTTATCGGGACAGGGGAAGCTCGGCTTGTCAGCCCCAGCATTTT
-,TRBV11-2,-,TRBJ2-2,CASSLVGKNTGELFF,TGTGCCAGCAGCTTAGTGGGGAAGAACACCGGGGAGCTGTTTTTT
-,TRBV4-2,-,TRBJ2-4,CASSPSPGGAKNIQYF,TGTGCCAGCAGCCCTTCCCCTGGCGGGGCCAAAAACATTCAGTACTTC
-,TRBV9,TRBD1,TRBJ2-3,CASSATGQGQDTQYF,TGTGCCAGCAGCGCGACGGGACAGGGTCAAGATACGCAGTATTTT
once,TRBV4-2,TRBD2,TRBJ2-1,CASSQAGTSVLNEQFF,TGTGCCAGCAGCCAAGCCGGGACTAGCGTCCTCAATGAGCAGTTCTTC
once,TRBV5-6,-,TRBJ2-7,CASSLVTEQYF,TGTGCCAGCAGCTTGGTGACCGAGCAGTACTTC
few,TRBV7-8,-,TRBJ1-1,CASSLFWDTEAFF,TGTGCCAGCAGCTTATTCTGGGACACTGAAGCTTTCTTT
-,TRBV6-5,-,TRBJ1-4,CASSYGAATNEKLFF,TGTGCCAGCAGTTACGGGGCCGCAACTAATGAAAAACTGTTTTTT
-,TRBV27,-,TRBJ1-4,CASKQGTKKLFF,TGTGCCAGCAAACAGGGTACGAAAAAACTGTTTTTT
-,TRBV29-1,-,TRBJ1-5,CSAATGATQPQHF,TGCAGCGCCGCAACTGGGGCCACCCAGCCCCAGCATTTT
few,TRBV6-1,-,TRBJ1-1,CASSPQLEAFF,TGTGCCAGCAGTCCCCAGCTTGAAGCTTTCTTT
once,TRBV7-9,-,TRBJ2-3,CASSASGDTQYF,TGTGCCAGCAGCGCTTCCGGAGATACGCAGTATTTT
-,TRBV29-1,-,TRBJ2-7,CSVRGQSYEQYF,TGCAGCGTCCGAGGACAGTCCTACGAGCAGTACTTC
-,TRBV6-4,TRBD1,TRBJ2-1,CASSDRGQGGNEQFF,TGTGCCAGCAGTGACAGGGGACAGGGGGGAAATGAGCAGTTCTTC
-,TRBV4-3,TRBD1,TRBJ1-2,CASSQVPRGYGYTF,TGCGCCAGCAGCCAAGTCCCCAGGGGGTATGGCTACACCTTC
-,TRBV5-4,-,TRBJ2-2,CASSLEGGGYGELFF,TGTGCCAGCAGCTTGGAAGGAGGGGGCTACGGGGAGCTGTTTTTT
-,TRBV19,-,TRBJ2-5,CATSRGGRETQYF,TGTGCCACCTCGAGGGGGGGGAGGGAGACCCAGTACTTC
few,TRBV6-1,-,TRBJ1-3,CASSEAYRNTIYF,TGTGCCAGCAGTGAAGCATACCGGAACACCATATATTTT
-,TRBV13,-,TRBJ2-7,CASSSAGASSYEQYF,TGTGCCAGCAGCTCGGCGGGGGCGAGCTCCTACGAGCAGTACTTC
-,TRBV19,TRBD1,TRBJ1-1,CASSAPGQGKPEAFF,TGTGCCAGTAGTGCACCGGGACAGGGGAAGCCTGAAGCTTTCTTT
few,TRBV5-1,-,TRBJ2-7,CASSTDSRSYEQYF,TGCGCCAGCAGCACAGACAGCCGATCCTACGAGCAGTACTTC
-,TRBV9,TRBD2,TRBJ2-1,CASSVWREDNEQFF,TGTGCCAGCAGCGTATGGCGGGAGGACAATGAGCAGTTCTTC
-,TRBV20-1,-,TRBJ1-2,CSASGGGYTF,TGCAGTGCTTCCGGAGGAGGCTACACCTTC
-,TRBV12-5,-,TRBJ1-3,CASGLVIWQRTGNTIYF,TGTGCTAGTGGTTTGGTAATTTGGCAGCGGACGGGAAACACCATATATTTT
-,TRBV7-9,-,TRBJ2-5,CASSFFGTETQYF,TGTGCCAGCAGCTTTTTCGGCACAGAGACCCAGTACTTC
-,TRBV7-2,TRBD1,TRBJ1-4,CASRETGGAYEKLFF,TGTGCCAGCAGAGAGACAGGGGGCGCATATGAAAAACTGTTTTTT
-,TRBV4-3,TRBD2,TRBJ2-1,CASSQRLARNEQFF,TGCGCCAGCAGCCAGCGACTAGCCCGCAATGAGCAGTTCTTC
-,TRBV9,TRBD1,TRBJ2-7,CASSPLGTGGWNEQYF,TGTGCCAGCAGCCCCCTTGGGACAGGGGGTTGGAACGAGCAGTACTTC
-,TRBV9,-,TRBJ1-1,CASSVDSVNTEAFF,TGTGCCAGCAGCGTAGACTCGGTGAACACTGAAGCTTTCTTT
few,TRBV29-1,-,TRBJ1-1,CSVEKGFQNTEAFF,TGCAGCGTTGAAAAGGGGTTTCAGAACACTGAAGCTTTCTTT
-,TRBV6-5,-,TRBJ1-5,CASSYPRGGNQPQHF,TGTGCCAGCAGTTACCCCCGAGGGGGCAATCAGCCCCAGCATTTT